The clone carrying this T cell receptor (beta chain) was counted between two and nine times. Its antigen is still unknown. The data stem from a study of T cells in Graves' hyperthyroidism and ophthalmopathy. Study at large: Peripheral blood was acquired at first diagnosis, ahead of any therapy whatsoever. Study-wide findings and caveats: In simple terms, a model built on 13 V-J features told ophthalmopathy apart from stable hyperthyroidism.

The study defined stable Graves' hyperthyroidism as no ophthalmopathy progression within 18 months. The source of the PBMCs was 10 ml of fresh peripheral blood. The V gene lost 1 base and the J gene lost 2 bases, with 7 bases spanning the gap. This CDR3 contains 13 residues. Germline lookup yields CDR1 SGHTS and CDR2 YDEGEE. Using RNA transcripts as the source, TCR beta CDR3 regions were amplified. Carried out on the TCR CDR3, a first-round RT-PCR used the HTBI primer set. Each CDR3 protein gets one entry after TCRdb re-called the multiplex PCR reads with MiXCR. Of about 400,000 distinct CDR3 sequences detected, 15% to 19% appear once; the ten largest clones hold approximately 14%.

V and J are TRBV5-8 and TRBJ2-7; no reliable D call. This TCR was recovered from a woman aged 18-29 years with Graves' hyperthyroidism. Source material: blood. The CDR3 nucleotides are TGTGCCAGCAGCTTGCTCCAGACCTACGAGCAGTACTTC. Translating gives CASSLLQTYEQYF.